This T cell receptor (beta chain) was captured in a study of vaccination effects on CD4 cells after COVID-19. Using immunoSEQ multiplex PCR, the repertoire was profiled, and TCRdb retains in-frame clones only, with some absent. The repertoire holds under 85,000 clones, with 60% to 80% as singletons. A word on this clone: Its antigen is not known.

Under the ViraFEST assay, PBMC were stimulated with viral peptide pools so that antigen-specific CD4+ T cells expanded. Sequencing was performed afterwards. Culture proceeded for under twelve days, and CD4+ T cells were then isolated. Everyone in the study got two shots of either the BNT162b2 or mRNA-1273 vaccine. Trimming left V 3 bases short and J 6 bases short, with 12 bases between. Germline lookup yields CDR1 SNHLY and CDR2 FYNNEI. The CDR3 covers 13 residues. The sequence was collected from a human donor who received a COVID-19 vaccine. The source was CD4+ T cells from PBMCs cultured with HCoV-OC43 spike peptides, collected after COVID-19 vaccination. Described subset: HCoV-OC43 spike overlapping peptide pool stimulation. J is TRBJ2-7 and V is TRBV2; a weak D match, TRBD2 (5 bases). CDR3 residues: CASSEQLESEQYV. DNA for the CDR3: TGTGCCAGCAGTGAGCAACTAGAAAGCGAGCAGTACGTC.